These 19 T cell receptor beta chains came from one sample sequenced in a study of cytomegalovirus exposure and HLA in healthy donors. Clones were sequenced by immunoSEQ multiplex PCR, and TCRdb holds only the in-frame ones, with some missing. The table lists approximately 210,000 clones, 70% to 90% of them singletons. The sequenced material came from PBMCs. The receptors stem from a young woman in good health and CMV-seronegative.

Here the CDR3 reads CASSDDRSGDYEQYF. As DNA, the CDR3 is TGTGCCAGCAGTGATGACAGATCCGGAGACTACGAGCAGTACTTC. This chain connects TRBV6-1 to TRBJ2-7; D is perhaps TRBD1 (5 bases). The CDR3 totals 15 residues. CDR1 is MNHNS and CDR2 is SASEGT in the germline V gene. Trimming took off 3 bases at V and 3 bases at J, with 15 bases between the two ends.

The chain recombines TRBV30 with TRBJ2-3, with D maybe TRBD2 (5 bases). Germline V gene data show CDR1 as GTSNPN and CDR2 as SVGIG (reference sequence). Trimming removed 2 bases at V and 2 bases at J, with 14 bases between. This CDR3 spans 15 amino acids. Here the CDR3 DNA reads TGTGCCTGGAGTTTGGCTAGCAGCCACACAGATACGCAGTATTTT. Translating it yields CAWSLASSHTDTQYF.

CDR3 DNA: TGTGCCAGCAGCTTAATCGCTGTGGGACTAGCGGGAGTGGGGGAGCAGTTCTTC. This gives the protein CASSLIAVGLAGVGEQFF. The chain uses TRBV11-2 and TRBJ2-1, with 14 nucleotides matching TRBD2. This CDR3 comprises 18 residues. CDR1 is SGHAT, CDR2 FQNNGV, per germline. V trimming: 2 bases; J trimming: 10 bases; junction bases outside the gene matches: 13.

This chain links TRBV18 with TRBJ1-2; 11 positions match TRBD1. Trimming removed 5 bases from V and 8 bases from J; junction bases left unmatched: 10. The CDR3 sequence is 15 residues long. Germline V gives CDR1 KGHSH, CDR2 LQKENI. CDR3 loop: CASSSGQGALNGYTF. CDR3 sequence (DNA): TGTGCCAGCTCATCAGGACAGGGGGCATTAAACGGCTACACCTTC. Full variable domain (outside the CDR3, taken from reference TRBV18 and TRBJ1-2): NAGVMQNPRHLVRRRGQEARLRCSPMKGHSHVYWYRQLPEEGLKFMVYLQKENIIDESGMPKERFSAEFPKEGPSILRIQQVVRGDSAAYFCASSSGQGALNGYTFGSGTRLTVV.

The J gene is TRBJ2-5, the V gene TRBV23-1; D ambiguous. TRBV23-1 carries the ORF label, with uncertain function. The CDR3 consists of 15 residues. With 1 base removed from V and 5 bases from J, the gap between germline ends came to 14 bases. The CDR3 reads CASSQWNRPRETQYF. The CDR3 DNA reads TGCGCCAGCAGTCAATGGAACAGACCCCGCGAGACCCAGTACTTC.

This sequence joins TRBV7-2 and TRBJ2-1, with D possibly TRBD2 on 5 matching bases. The CDR3 has 15 amino acids. CDR1 is SGHTA and CDR2 is FQGNSA in the germline V gene. Between the trimmed V and J ends, which lost 0 bases and 4 bases, there was a span of 10 bases. The CDR3, as DNA: TGTGCCAGCAGCTTAGCAGCGGAACCTTACAATGAGCAGTTCTTC. Translated, it gives CASSLAAEPYNEQFF.

The V gene is TRBV2, the J gene TRBJ2-3; tentatively, D is TRBD1 (5 bases). Trimming cost V 8 bases and J 5 bases, with 8 bases left between them. The CDR3 sequence is 11 residues long. In germline, CDR1 is SNHLY, CDR2 FYNNEI. The CDR3 region is CASQGRDTQYF. CDR3 bases: TGTGCCAGCCAGGGCCGAGATACGCAGTATTTT.

To note about this clone: Mismatch with germline at one junction end may stem from a read error. The J gene is TRBJ2-3, the V gene TRBV28; 10 bases are a match to TRBD2. The germline CDR1 and CDR2 sequences are MDHEN and SYDVKM. The CDR3 is 15 residues long. The CDR3 loop reads CASSSLAGVGRYAVF. The CDR3 DNA reads as TGTGCCAGCAGTTCTCTAGCGGGAGTGGGCAGATACGCAGTTTTT.

This chain links TRBV20-1 with TRBJ2-7; TRBD1 aligns across 8 bases. Germline CDR1 DFQATT, CDR2 SNEGSKA (reference sequence). This CDR3 region has 11 residues. V shed 3 bases, J shed 6 bases, and the junction held 1 base outside the gene matches. The CDR3: CSASDRGEQYF. CDR3 in DNA: TGCAGTGCTAGCGACAGGGGCGAGCAGTACTTC.

The chain recombines TRBV2 with TRBJ2-5; D is possibly TRBD1 (5 bases). The CDR3 sequence is 13 residues long. Trimming cost V 8 bases and J 5 bases, with 15 bases left between them. Looked up from germline, CDR1 is SNHLY and CDR2 is FYNNEI. CDR3 amino acids: CASATGPEETQYF. CDR3 DNA: TGTGCCAGCGCCACAGGTCCCGAGGAGACCCAGTACTTC.

In this sample, this clone turned up once. The V gene is TRBV9, the J gene TRBJ1-2; 9 bases agree with TRBD1. This CDR3 is 15 amino acids long. The V and J ends lost 0 bases and 3 bases, in that order; junction bases with no gene match: 3. Looked up from germline, CDR1 is SGDLS and CDR2 is YYNGEE. The CDR3 region has the DNA TGTGCCAGCAGCGTAGACGGACAGGGGTACTATGGCTACACCTTC. Translation: CASSVDGQGYYGYTF.

This clone was counted once. The CDR3 loop reads CASSPGQGDYEQYF. DNA for the CDR3: TGTGCCAGTAGTCCGGGACAGGGGGACTACGAGCAGTACTTC. The V gene is TRBV19, the J gene TRBJ2-7; 11 nucleotides agree with TRBD1. Trimming cost V 5 bases and J 3 bases; bases outside gene matches: 3. CDR3 length: 14 residues. Germline lookup yields CDR1 LNHDA and CDR2 SQIVND (reference sequence).

This chain joins TRBV14 and TRBJ1-3, with 7 bases that match TRBD1. CDR1 and CDR2 (germline): SGHDN, FVKESK. This CDR3 is 15 amino acids long. The V and J ends lost 2 bases and 7 bases, in that order; junction bases with no gene match: 8. Here the CDR3 reads CASSQSTGWGNTIYF. CDR3 in DNA: TGTGCCAGCAGCCAATCGACAGGGTGGGGGAACACCATATATTTT.

The V and J genes are TRBV5-1 and TRBJ1-2; tentative D call: TRBD1 (6 bases). Germline CDR1 and CDR2: SGHRS and YFSETQ. The CDR3 length is 16 residues. The ends were cut back, 3 bases at V and 2 bases at J, with 17 bases in the middle. DNA for the CDR3: TGCGCCAGCAGCTACACCCCGACAGGCTTAAACTATGGCTACACCTTC. This encodes CASSYTPTGLNYGYTF.

The chain has TRBV28 and TRBJ2-1; D uncertain. Trimming removed 3 bases at V and 7 bases at J, with 7 bases between. Germline CDR1 and CDR2: MDHEN and SYDVKM. The CDR3 is 12 amino acids. CDR3 sequence reads: CASSFTINEQFF. Written as DNA, the CDR3 is TGTGCCAGCAGTTTTACAATTAATGAGCAGTTCTTC.

This clone was observed a single time. The V gene is TRBV27, the J gene TRBJ2-4, with D tentatively TRBD2 (5 bases). Germline values: CDR1 MNHEY, CDR2 SMNVEV (reference sequence). The CDR3 consists of 16 residues. The V gene lost 7 bases and the J gene lost 0 bases, with 16 bases spanning the gap. The CDR3 sequence: CASTPSRELAKNIQYF. CDR3 nucleotides: TGTGCCAGCACACCCAGCCGGGAACTAGCCAAAAACATTCAGTACTTC.

The chain uses TRBV19 and TRBJ2-3; D uncertain. This CDR3 contains 14 residues. Germline lookup yields CDR1 LNHDA and CDR2 SQIVND (reference sequence). V was cut by 9 bases and J by 2 bases, with 15 bases left in between. The CDR3 spells CASREFTVTDTQYF. The CDR3 DNA is TGTGCCAGCAGAGAATTCACAGTCACAGATACGCAGTATTTT.

This clone was seen once. The genes are TRBV7-2 and TRBJ2-7, with TRBD2 identical over 9 bases. The germline V gene has CDR1 SGHTA and CDR2 FQGNSA. The CDR3 length is 15 residues. Trimming at V came to 2 bases and at J to 7 bases, leaving 9 bases not matched to a gene. The CDR3 region has the DNA TGTGCCAGCAGCTTACGGGGCGGGAGGGCAGAGGAGCAGTACTTC. This translates into CASSLRGGRAEEQYF.

The J gene is TRBJ1-1, the V gene TRBV27; TRBD1 matches at 8 bases. V lost 5 bases, J lost 5 bases, and 7 bases stayed unmatched. The CDR3 spans 14 residues. CDR1 MNHEY and CDR2 SMNVEV come from the germline V gene (reference sequence). The CDR3, as DNA: TGTGCCAGCAGTATAAACAGGGGGAGGACTGAAGCTTTCTTT. The encoded protein is CASSINRGRTEAFF.